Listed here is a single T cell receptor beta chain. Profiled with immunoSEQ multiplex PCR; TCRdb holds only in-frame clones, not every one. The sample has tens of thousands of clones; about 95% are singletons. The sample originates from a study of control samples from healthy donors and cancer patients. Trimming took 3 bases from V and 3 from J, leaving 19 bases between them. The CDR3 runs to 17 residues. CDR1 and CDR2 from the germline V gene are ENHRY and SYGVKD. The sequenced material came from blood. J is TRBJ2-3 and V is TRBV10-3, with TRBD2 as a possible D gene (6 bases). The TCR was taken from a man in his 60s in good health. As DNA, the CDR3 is TGTGCCATCAGTGAAACAGCCGCGGGGATGGGGACAGATACGCAGTATTTT. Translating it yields CAISETAAGMGTDTQYF.